A selection of T cell receptor beta chains follows, all from one sample in a study of cytomegalovirus exposure and HLA in healthy donors. The data were produced by immunoSEQ multiplex PCR, yet TCRdb's version contains in-frame clones alone and is incomplete. The sample holds about 160,000 clones, approximately 90% seen once. Source material: PBMCs. The receptors were gathered from a man younger than 30 in good health and CMV-seronegative. The CDR3 runs from the conserved cysteine through the conserved F or W. The order of the fields is J gene, V gene, CDR3 protein.

>TRBJ2-7|TRBV6-6
CASSSGTSSGDYEQYF
>TRBJ2-2|TRBV13
CASSLRGRGVRTGELFF
>TRBJ1-1|TRBV5-1
CASSRQGSMNTEAFF
>TRBJ2-7|TRBV10-3
CAITGTASYEQYF
>TRBJ2-5|TRBV5-4
CASGGENQETQYF
>TRBJ2-2|TRBV4-1
CASSRTGISGELFF
>TRBJ2-7|TRBV27
CASRGASGAYEQYF
>TRBJ2-1|TRBV6-6
CASRARTGGYNEQFF
>TRBJ2-2|TRBV4-1
CASSQDQGAVELFF
>TRBJ2-2|TRBV6-1
CASSEAGGAPGELFF
>TRBJ2-5|TRBV7-9
CASSWNTTITSGETQYF
>TRBJ1-4|TRBV4-1
CASSQVGQRDEKLFF
>TRBJ2-7|TRBV5-6
CASSFGSAGGYEQYF
>TRBJ2-2|TRBV10-1
CASTTAPNTGELFF
>TRBJ2-2|TRBV13
CASSSQGQASNTGELFF
>TRBJ1-5|TRBV19
CASRGGNQPQHF
>TRBJ2-5|TRBV28
CASSLSGVGETQYF
>TRBJ2-4|TRBV10-2
CASSDVIKNIQYF
>TRBJ2-7|TRBV7-6
CASSLEPGQGAYEQYF
>TRBJ2-1|TRBV7-8
CASSINRGPGEQFF
>TRBJ2-6|TRBV7-7
CASSGHPQSRANVLTF
>TRBJ1-2|TRBV6-5
CASRDRGRNGYTF
>TRBJ1-1|TRBV27
CASSLPRGGTEAFF